Listed here is a single T cell receptor beta chain. Clones were sequenced by immunoSEQ multiplex PCR, and TCRdb holds only the in-frame ones, with some missing. The data show around 87,000 clones, around 82% seen once. Stated time point: baseline, week 1 (first vaccination visit). As to treatment: pre-vaccination baseline after standard-of-care therapy. New WHO grade 3 or 4 IDH1-mutant, ATRX-lost astrocytomas were present in all donors. Per the germline V gene, CDR1 is SGHDT and CDR2 is YYEEEE. The CDR3 runs to 17 residues. With 0 bases clipped from V and 1 base from J, the junction kept 8 bases outside the gene matches. This sample is drawn from a study of a mutant IDH1 vaccine in newly diagnosed glioma.

The chain recombines TRBV5-6 with TRBJ1-1, with 8 positions matching TRBD1. This TCR came from a woman aged 45 to 65 with glioma. Sequencing was performed on PBMCs, taken from a glioma patient treated with radiotherapy, temozolomide or both. This CDR3 reads CASSLVSGQGWNTEAFF. The CDR3, as DNA: TGTGCCAGCAGCTTGGTTTCAGGACAGGGTTGGAACACTGAAGCTTTCTTT.